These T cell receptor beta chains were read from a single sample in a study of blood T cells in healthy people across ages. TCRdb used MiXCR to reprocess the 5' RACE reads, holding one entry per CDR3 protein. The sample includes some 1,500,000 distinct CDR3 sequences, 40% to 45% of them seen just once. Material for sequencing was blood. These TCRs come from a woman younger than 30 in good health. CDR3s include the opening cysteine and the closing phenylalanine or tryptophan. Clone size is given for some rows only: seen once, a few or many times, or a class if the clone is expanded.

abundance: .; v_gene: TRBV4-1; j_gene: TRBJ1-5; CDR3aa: CASSHTGAGQPQHF
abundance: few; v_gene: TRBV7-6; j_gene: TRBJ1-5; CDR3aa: CASSAFGDPSGRTQHF
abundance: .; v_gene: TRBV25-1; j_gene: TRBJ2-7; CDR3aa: CASTTGGAYEQYF
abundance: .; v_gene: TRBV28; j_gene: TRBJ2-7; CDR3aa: CASSLPHGRNYEQYF
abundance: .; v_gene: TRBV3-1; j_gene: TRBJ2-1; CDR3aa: CASSTGLAGSRGEQFF
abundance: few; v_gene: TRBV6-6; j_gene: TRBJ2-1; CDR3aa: CASRRAGSNNEQFF
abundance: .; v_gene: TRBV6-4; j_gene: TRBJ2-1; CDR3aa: CASSDGGGTGNAQFF
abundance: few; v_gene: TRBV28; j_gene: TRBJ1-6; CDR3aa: CASRGAYNSPLHF
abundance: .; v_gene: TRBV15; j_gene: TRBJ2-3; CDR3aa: CATSRETGVMADTQYF
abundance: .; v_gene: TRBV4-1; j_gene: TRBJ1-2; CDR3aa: CASSQDSTGVYGYTF
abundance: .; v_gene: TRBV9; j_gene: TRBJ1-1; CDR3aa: CASSRDSKKAFF
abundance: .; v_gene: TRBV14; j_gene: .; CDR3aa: CASSQVIGAPYEQYF
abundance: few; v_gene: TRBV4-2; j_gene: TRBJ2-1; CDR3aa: CASSQGASGRFGEQFF
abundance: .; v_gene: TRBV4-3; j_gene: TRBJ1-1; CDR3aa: CASSQDGGIEAFF
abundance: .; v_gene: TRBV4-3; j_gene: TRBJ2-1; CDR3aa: CASSLLTGVSGNEQFF
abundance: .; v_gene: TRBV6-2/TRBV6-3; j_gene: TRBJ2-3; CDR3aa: CASSYDVTDTQYF
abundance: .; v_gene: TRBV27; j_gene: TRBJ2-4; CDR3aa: CASSPRALNIQYF
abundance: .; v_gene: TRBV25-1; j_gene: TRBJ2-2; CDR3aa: CASSEGSGRAVNTGELFF
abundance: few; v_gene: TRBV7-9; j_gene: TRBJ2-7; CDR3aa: CASSLFGTEAYEQYF
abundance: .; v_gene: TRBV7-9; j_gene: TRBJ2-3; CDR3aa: CASSRAGIRTDTQYF
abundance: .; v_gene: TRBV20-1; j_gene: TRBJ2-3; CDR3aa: CSATLAGPTDTQYF
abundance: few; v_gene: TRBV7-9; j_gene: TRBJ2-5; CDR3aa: CASSLVVTTSGRTNEQYF
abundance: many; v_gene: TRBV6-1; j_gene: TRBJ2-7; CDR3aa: CASSRYRDSYEQYF
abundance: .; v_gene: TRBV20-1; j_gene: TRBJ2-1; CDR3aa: CSAIPGRALDNEQFF
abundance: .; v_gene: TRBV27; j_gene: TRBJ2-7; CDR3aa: CASSLSIPSSYEQYF
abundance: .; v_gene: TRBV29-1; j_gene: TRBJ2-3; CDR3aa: CSVGGTGGSDTQYF
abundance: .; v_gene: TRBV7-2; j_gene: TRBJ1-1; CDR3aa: CASSLAWGYTEAFF
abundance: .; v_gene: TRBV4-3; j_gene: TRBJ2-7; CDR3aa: CASSQLLQDSYEQYF
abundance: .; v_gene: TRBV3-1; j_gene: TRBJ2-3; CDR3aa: CASSPRGSGGRTDTQYF
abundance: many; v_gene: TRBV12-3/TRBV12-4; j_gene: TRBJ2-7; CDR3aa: CASSARDSYEQYF
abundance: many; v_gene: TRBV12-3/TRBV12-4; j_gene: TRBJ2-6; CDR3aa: CASSPTGANVLTF
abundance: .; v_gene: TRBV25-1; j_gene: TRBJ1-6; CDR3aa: CASSVSHSPLHF
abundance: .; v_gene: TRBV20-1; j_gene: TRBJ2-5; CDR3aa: CSAASEGNQETQYF
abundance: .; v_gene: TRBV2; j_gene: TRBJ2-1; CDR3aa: CASSDVASRPEQFF
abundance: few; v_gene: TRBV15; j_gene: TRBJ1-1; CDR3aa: CATSRRHRGEVEAFF
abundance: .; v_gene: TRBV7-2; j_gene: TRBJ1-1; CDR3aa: CASSSLQGPRTEAFF
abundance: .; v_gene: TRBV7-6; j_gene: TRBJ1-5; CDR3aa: CASSLLTEGQPQHF
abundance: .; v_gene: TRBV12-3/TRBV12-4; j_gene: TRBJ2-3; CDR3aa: CASSLGDFWADTQYF
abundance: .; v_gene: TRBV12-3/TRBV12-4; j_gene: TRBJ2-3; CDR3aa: CANSLQAGGSTDTQYF
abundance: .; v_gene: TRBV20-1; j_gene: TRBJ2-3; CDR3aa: CSASHSGVYTDTQYF
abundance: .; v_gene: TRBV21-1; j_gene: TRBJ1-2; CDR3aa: CASSKAEQPYGYTF
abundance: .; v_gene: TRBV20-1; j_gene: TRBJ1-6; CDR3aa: CSADRQGVILNSPLHF
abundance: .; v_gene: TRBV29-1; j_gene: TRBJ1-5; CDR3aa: CSVTGSSNQPQHF
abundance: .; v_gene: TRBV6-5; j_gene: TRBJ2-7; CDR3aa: CATRLAYEQYF
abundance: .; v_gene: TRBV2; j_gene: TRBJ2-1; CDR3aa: CASSPLAGVTGFF
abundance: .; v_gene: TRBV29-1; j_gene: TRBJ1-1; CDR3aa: CSVTFTRAFF
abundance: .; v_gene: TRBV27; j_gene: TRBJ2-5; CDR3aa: CANSYRFAGSQETQYF
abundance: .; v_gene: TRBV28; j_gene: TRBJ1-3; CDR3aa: CASSSEDRGNTIYF
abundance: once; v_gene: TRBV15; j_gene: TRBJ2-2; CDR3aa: CATSRDRDLPGQANTGELFF
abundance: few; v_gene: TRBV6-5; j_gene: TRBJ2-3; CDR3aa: CASSRGDRDLDTQYF
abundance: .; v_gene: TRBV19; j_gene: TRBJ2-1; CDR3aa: CASSTRQDNEQFF
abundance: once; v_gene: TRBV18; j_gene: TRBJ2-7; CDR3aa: CASSLRGQGSYEQYF
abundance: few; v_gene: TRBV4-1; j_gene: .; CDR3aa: CASSQAPTRETQYF
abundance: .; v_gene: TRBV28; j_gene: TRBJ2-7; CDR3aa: CASSLRSGRADDEQYF
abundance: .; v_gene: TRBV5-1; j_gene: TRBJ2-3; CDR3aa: CASFRTSGGRTNTQYF
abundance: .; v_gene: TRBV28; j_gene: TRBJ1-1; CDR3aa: CASSLKAGMTEAFF
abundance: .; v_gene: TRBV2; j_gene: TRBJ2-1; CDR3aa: CASMGQAGINNEQFF
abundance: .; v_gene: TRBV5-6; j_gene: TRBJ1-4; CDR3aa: CASSPRRDSPPNEKLFF
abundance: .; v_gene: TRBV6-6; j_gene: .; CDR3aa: CASSYRAAGGHEQYF